This T cell receptor beta chain originates from a study of technical replicates of blood from a handful of donors. Sequenced by immunoSEQ multiplex PCR; TCRdb stores in-frame clones only, minus some. This sample yields about 72,000 clones, of which 95% are seen a single time; 0.24% belongs to the top ten. This CDR3 spans 13 amino acids. The germline V gene has CDR1 MGHRA and CDR2 YSYEKL. Trimming shortened V by 4 bases and J by 4 bases, and 10 bases separated the two germline ends. The receptor's source is a human donor in good health. The gene calls are TRBV4-1 and TRBJ1-1, with D possibly matching TRBD1 (6 bases). Sequencing was done on a sample of T cells isolated from PBMCs. CDR3 sequence: CASSRGQGTEAFF. The CDR3 nucleotides read TGCGCCAGCAGCCGGGGGCAGGGCACTGAAGCTTTCTTT.